The T cell receptor beta chain described here comes from a study of cytomegalovirus exposure and HLA in healthy donors. Study-level findings and limits: Presence/absence analyses supposed approximately even sequencing depth among donors. For most subjects, TCR beta sequences were reported to predict HLA-A and HLA-B alleles with accuracy.

This CDR3 is 16 amino acids long. Trimming removed 0 bases at V and 4 bases at J, with 16 bases between. From germline, CDR1 is GTSNPN and CDR2 SVGIG (reference sequence). The study ran its PCR with 60 Vbeta and 13 Jbeta primers. The repertoire was sequenced with immunoSEQ multiplex PCR; TCRdb's copy has only in-frame clones and lacks some. The table lists roughly 160,000 clones, approximately 71% of them singletons, with about 5% in the top ten. Of note for this clone: Its antigen is currently unknown.

The sequence was collected from a woman aged 18 to 35 in good health and CMV-seropositive. The chain carries TRBV30 and TRBJ1-3, with D maybe TRBD1 (6 bases). Source material: PBMCs. DNA of the CDR3: TGTGCCTGGAGTGTACACAACAGGGCGACGGGAAACACCATATATTTT. Protein product: CAWSVHNRATGNTIYF.